Listed below are T cell receptor beta chains from one sample, sequenced in a study of Tregs in tolerant kidney transplant recipients. Sequencing was performed with immunoSEQ multiplex PCR; in TCRdb, only in-frame clones are kept and a portion is missing. The table lists 80,000 or so clones, over 75% of them singletons. Sequenced here: CD4+ T cells from blood (PBMCs), sampled 24 months after the transplant. Source of these receptors: a human patient who received a combined kidney and bone marrow transplant. The graft donor may have contributed some T cells. Both conserved end residues are part of each CDR3. A D gene is named only where the DNA matches it firmly. Where a row states a size, it is once, few, many or the class of an expanded clone; other rows omit it.

size: .
J: TRBJ2-3
D: .
V: TRBV5-8
CDR3: CASRRYTQYF
DNA: TGTGCCAGCAGGCGCTATACGCAGTATTTT

size: .
J: TRBJ2-2
D: .
V: TRBV6-1
CDR3: CAGTGRSRTGELFF
DNA: TGTGCCGGGACCGGGAGATCCAGGACCGGGGAGCTGTTTTTT

size: .
J: TRBJ2-7
D: .
V: TRBV13
CDR3: CASRPTGGGYEQYF
DNA: TGTGCCAGCAGACCCACCGGGGGAGGCTACGAGCAGTACTTC

size: .
J: TRBJ2-7
D: TRBD1
V: TRBV11-3
CDR3: CASRAGTGSYEQYF
DNA: TGTGCCAGCAGGGCCGGGACAGGGTCCTACGAGCAGTACTTC

size: few
J: TRBJ1-2
D: .
V: TRBV28
CDR3: CASSLGGRANYGYTF
DNA: TGTGCCAGCAGTTTAGGCGGCAGGGCTAACTATGGCTACACCTTC

size: .
J: TRBJ2-3
D: .
V: TRBV30
CDR3: CAWSKGLGGSDTQYF
DNA: TGTGCCTGGAGTAAAGGTTTAGGGGGTTCAGATACGCAGTATTTT

size: .
J: TRBJ1-4
D: TRBD1
V: TRBV27
CDR3: CASSRTGNEKLFF
DNA: TGTGCCAGCAGCAGGACAGGAAATGAAAAACTGTTTTTT

size: few
J: TRBJ1-6
D: .
V: TRBV10-1
CDR3: CASSNPRDTHSPLHF
DNA: TGCGCCAGCAGTAACCCTCGGGACACCCATTCACCCCTCCACTTT

size: .
J: TRBJ1-5
D: .
V: TRBV15
CDR3: CATSRVGLQTNQPQHF
DNA: TGTGCCACCAGCAGAGTTGGGCTACAAACTAATCAGCCCCAGCATTTT

size: .
J: TRBJ2-7
D: TRBD1
V: TRBV5-1
CDR3: CASSPGQVYEQYF
DNA: TGCGCCAGCAGCCCGGGACAGGTCTACGAGCAGTACTTC

size: few
J: TRBJ1-2
D: TRBD1
V: TRBV10-3
CDR3: CAISGLFRDSYGYTF
DNA: TGTGCCATCAGTGGGTTATTTCGGGACAGCTATGGCTACACCTTC

size: .
J: TRBJ1-6
D: TRBD1
V: TRBV5-6
CDR3: CASSRDRDSPLHF
DNA: TGTGCCAGCAGCAGAGACAGGGATTCACCCCTCCACTTT

size: .
J: TRBJ2-7
D: TRBD1
V: TRBV4-1
CDR3: CASSQVYGQAYEQYF
DNA: TGCGCCAGCAGCCAAGTATACGGACAGGCCTACGAGCAGTACTTC

size: .
J: TRBJ2-7
D: TRBD1
V: TRBV7-2
CDR3: CASSYGTGSYEQYF
DNA: TGTGCCAGCAGCTACGGGACAGGATCTTACGAGCAGTACTTC

size: .
J: TRBJ1-1
D: .
V: TRBV18
CDR3: CASSPYRNTEAFF
DNA: TGTGCCAGCTCTCCTTACAGGAACACTGAAGCTTTCTTT

size: .
J: TRBJ2-2
D: .
V: TRBV18
CDR3: CASSPQGNTGELFF
DNA: TGTGCCAGCTCACCCCAGGGCAACACCGGGGAGCTGTTTTTT

size: .
J: TRBJ1-5
D: TRBD1
V: TRBV12-5
CDR3: CASGSSTGVDQPQHF
DNA: TGTGCTAGTGGTTCCTCTACAGGGGTGGATCAGCCCCAGCATTTT

size: .
J: TRBJ1-5
D: .
V: TRBV6-5
CDR3: CASSFSVGNQPQHF
DNA: TGTGCCAGCAGTTTTAGCGTGGGCAATCAGCCCCAGCATTTT

size: .
J: TRBJ2-1
D: .
V: TRBV5-1
CDR3: CASSLGWGGSNEQFF
DNA: TGCGCCAGCAGCCTGGGGTGGGGGGGCAGCAATGAGCAGTTCTTC

size: once
J: TRBJ1-5
D: .
V: TRBV9
CDR3: CASSADISNQPQHF
DNA: TGTGCCAGCAGCGCCGACATTAGCAATCAGCCCCAGCATTTT

size: .
J: TRBJ2-7
D: .
V: TRBV11-2
CDR3: CASAASQGYHEQYF
DNA: TGTGCCAGCGCAGCGTCTCAGGGGTACCACGAGCAGTACTTC

size: .
J: TRBJ2-1
D: TRBD2
V: TRBV11-2
CDR3: CASSAPGTSGAYNEQFF
DNA: TGTGCCAGCAGCGCACCTGGGACTAGCGGGGCCTACAATGAGCAGTTCTTC

size: .
J: TRBJ1-1
D: .
V: TRBV20-1
CDR3: CSAPGNTEAFF
DNA: TGCAGTGCCCCAGGGAACACTGAAGCTTTCTTT

size: .
J: TRBJ2-3
D: TRBD1
V: TRBV9
CDR3: CASSVPDRVGTDTQYF
DNA: TGTGCCAGCAGCGTACCGGACAGGGTGGGCACAGATACGCAGTATTTT

size: .
J: TRBJ1-2
D: TRBD1
V: TRBV7-2
CDR3: CASSPPGTGFGYGYTF
DNA: TGTGCCAGCAGCCCCCCCGGGACAGGGTTCGGCTATGGCTACACCTTC

size: .
J: TRBJ1-5
D: .
V: TRBV2
CDR3: CASSAGQPQHF
DNA: TGTGCCAGCAGTGCGGGGCAGCCCCAGCATTTT

size: .
J: TRBJ2-7
D: .
V: TRBV5-1
CDR3: CASSSGHFYEQYF
DNA: TGCGCCAGCAGCTCGGGACACTTCTACGAGCAGTACTTC

size: .
J: TRBJ1-1
D: .
V: TRBV12-5
CDR3: CASGLAQGGETEAFF
DNA: TGTGCTAGTGGTTTGGCGCAGGGCGGGGAAACTGAAGCTTTCTTT

size: .
J: TRBJ2-7
D: TRBD1
V: TRBV7-8
CDR3: CASSLGGQAYEQYF
DNA: TGTGCCAGCAGCTTAGGAGGACAGGCCTACGAGCAGTACTTC

size: .
J: TRBJ1-4
D: TRBD1
V: TRBV2
CDR3: CASRTGTGMFF
DNA: TGTGCCAGCAGGACCGGGACAGGGATGTTTTTT

size: once
J: TRBJ2-7
D: .
V: TRBV7-8
CDR3: CASSLGSYYEQYF
DNA: TGTGCCAGCAGCTTAGGCAGTTACTACGAGCAGTACTTC

size: once
J: TRBJ1-2
D: .
V: TRBV12-5
CDR3: CASGLVQTAGAGYGYTF
DNA: TGTGCTAGTGGTTTGGTACAAACCGCGGGGGCTGGCTATGGCTACACCTTC

size: .
J: TRBJ1-1
D: .
V: TRBV14
CDR3: CASSHVGGLRMNTEAFF
DNA: TGTGCCAGCAGCCACGTTGGGGGACTCAGGATGAACACTGAAGCTTTCTTT

size: .
J: TRBJ2-5
D: TRBD2
V: TRBV7-9
CDR3: CASSQTSGARETQYF
DNA: TGTGCCAGCAGCCAGACTAGCGGGGCGCGAGAGACCCAGTACTTC

size: .
J: TRBJ2-3
D: TRBD2
V: TRBV7-3
CDR3: CASSEGLAATDTQYF
DNA: TGTGCCAGCAGCGAGGGACTAGCGGCTACAGATACGCAGTATTTT

size: once
J: TRBJ2-1
D: TRBD1
V: TRBV15
CDR3: CATSRAGTGVLNEQFF
DNA: TGTGCCACCAGCAGAGCCGGGACAGGGGTTCTGAATGAGCAGTTCTTC

size: .
J: TRBJ2-6
D: TRBD1
V: TRBV19
CDR3: CASSMGTGGANVLTF
DNA: TGTGCCAGTAGTATGGGGACAGGCGGGGCCAACGTCCTGACTTTC

size: .
J: TRBJ2-1
D: TRBD2
V: TRBV27
CDR3: CATRLAASYNEQFF
DNA: TGTGCCACCAGACTAGCGGCCTCCTACAATGAGCAGTTCTTC

size: once
J: TRBJ2-3
D: TRBD2
V: TRBV30
CDR3: CAWSVPGLGRTDTQYF
DNA: TGTGCCTGGAGTGTACCTGGACTAGGGAGGACAGATACGCAGTATTTT